The 6 T cell receptor beta chains below come from one sample, sequenced in a study of T cells of healthy individuals. TCRdb processed the 5' RACE reads anew with MiXCR; each CDR3 protein has one entry. Of about 96,000 distinct CDR3 sequences listed, about 16% are singletons. These TCRs come from a human donor in good health.

This clonotype turned up a few times. This rearrangement joins TRBV5-6 to TRBJ1-5, with 8 bases fitting TRBD1. V shed 4 bases, J shed 0 bases, and the junction held 9 bases outside the gene matches. The CDR3 has 17 amino acids. Germline V CDR1 and CDR2: SGHDT, YYEEEE. The CDR3 reads CASSAYGQGDSNQPQHF. The CDR3 coding sequence is TGTGCCAGCAGCGCGTATGGACAGGGAGATAGCAATCAGCCCCAGCATTTT.

The genes are TRBV5-8 and TRBJ2-3; 8 bases map to TRBD2. V shed 1 base and J 0 bases; nucleotides not matched to a gene: 7. The CDR3 is 17 residues long. Germline assignment: CDR1 SGHTS and CDR2 YDEGEE. The DNA for the CDR3 is TGTGCCAGCAGCTTGAGTATAAGGACTAGCAGCACAGATACGCAGTATTTT. Amino acid sequence: CASSLSIRTSSTDTQYF.

This clonotype showed up many times. This chain links TRBV11-3 with TRBJ2-7; 9 bases are a match to TRBD1. V lost 5 bases and J lost 2; bases outside the gene matches: 4. This CDR3 contains 14 residues. CDR1 is SGHNT, CDR2 YENEEA, per germline. This CDR3 is CASSTRDRAYEQYF. As DNA, the CDR3 is TGTGCCAGCAGCACCCGGGACAGGGCCTACGAGCAGTACTTC.

This clonotype was seen at least ten times. V is TRBV29-1 and J is TRBJ2-1; the D is unclear. The V end was cut by 6 bases, the J end by 0 bases, with 12 bases between. This CDR3 contains 14 residues. The germline CDR1 and CDR2 sequences are SQVTM and ANQGSEA. CDR3 nucleotides: TGCAGCGTACTGACCCAAAGCTCCTACAATGAGCAGTTCTTC. Translation gives CSVLTQSSYNEQFF.

The genes are TRBV20-1 and TRBJ2-5; a weak D match, TRBD2 (6 bases). V lost 2 bases and J lost 5, with 18 bases in between. Germline CDR1 is DFQATT and CDR2 is SNEGSKA (reference sequence). This CDR3 has 15 residues. Written as DNA, the CDR3 is TGCAGTGCTAGATTCAGCGGGCTGGGGAGGGAGACCCAGTACTTC. The encoded protein is CSARFSGLGRETQYF.

This clonotype has only a few counts. The junction shows a germline mismatch at one end, possibly a read error. The chain is built from TRBV28 and TRBJ2-7; 13 nucleotides match TRBD2. The CDR3 length is 14 residues. CDR1 and CDR2 from the germline V gene are MDHEN and SYDVKM. CDR3 bases: TGTGCCAGCAGTTTTAACGGACTAGCGGGAGAAGGAGACTTC. Translating gives CASSFNGLAGEGDF.